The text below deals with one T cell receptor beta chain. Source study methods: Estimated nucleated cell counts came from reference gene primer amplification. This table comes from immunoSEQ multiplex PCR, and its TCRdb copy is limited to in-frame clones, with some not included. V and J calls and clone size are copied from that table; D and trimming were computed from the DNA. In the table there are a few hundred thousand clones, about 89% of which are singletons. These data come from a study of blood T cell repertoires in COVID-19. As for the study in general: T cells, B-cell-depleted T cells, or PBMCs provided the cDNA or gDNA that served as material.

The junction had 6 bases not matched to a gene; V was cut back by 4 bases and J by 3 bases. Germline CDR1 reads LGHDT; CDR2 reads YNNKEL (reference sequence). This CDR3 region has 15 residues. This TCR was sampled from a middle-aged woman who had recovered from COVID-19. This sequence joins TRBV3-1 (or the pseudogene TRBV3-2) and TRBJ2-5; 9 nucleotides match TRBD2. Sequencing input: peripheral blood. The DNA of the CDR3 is TGTGCCAGCAGCCCCTTGTTAGCGGGAGAAGAGACCCAGTACTTC. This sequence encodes CASSPLLAGEETQYF.